The entry that follows covers one TCR beta chain sequence. Its antigen is as yet unknown. Trimming at V came to 5 bases and at J to 2 bases, leaving 6 bases not matched to a gene. The CDR3 totals 15 residues. In germline, CDR1 is SGHVS, CDR2 FNYEAQ. The sample belongs to a study of T-cell memory formation after mild COVID-19. Overall study context: In these data, TCR clusters were largely donor specific. Whole-study findings and limits: Cross-reactive memory apparently joined, as some responding clones appeared in pre-infection memory. The study found contracting CD4+ clones mainly in CM and EM and contracting CD8+ clones in EMRA.

MiXCR was run by TCRdb on the 5' RACE reads, yielding one entry per CDR3 protein. The sample has approximately 300,000 distinct CDR3 sequences; approximately 7.6% are singletons. The rearrangement links TRBV7-6 to TRBJ2-1; 7 nucleotides agree with TRBD1. The sequenced sample consisted of PBMCs or a T cell subset sorted from them (not recorded which). The clonotype originates from a man aged 18-30 years who had mild COVID-19 (a few samples of this study predate the infection). Cell type and time point are not known. The CDR3 DNA reads as TGTGCCAGCAGCCGGGCAGGGGGAGCCTACAATGAGCAGTTCTTC. This gives the protein CASSRAGGAYNEQFF.